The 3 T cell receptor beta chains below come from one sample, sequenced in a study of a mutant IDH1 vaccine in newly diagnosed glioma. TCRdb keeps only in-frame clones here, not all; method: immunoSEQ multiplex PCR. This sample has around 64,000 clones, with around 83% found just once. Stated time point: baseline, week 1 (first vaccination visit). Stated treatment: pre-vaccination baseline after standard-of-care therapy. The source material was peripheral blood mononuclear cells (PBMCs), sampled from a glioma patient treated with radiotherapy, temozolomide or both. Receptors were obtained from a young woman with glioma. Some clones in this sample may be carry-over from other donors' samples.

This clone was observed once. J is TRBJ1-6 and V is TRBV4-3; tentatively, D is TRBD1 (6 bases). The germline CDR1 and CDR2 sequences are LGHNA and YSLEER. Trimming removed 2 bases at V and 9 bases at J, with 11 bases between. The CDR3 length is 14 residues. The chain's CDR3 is CASSQNRESSPLHF. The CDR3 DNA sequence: TGCGCCAGCAGCCAAAACAGGGAGAGTTCACCCCTCCACTTT.

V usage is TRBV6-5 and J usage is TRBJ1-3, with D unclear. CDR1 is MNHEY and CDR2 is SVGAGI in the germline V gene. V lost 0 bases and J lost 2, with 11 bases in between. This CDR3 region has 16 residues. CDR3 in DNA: TGTGCCAGCAGTTACTCGACCGGGAATACTGGAAACACCATATATTTT. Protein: CASSYSTGNTGNTIYF.

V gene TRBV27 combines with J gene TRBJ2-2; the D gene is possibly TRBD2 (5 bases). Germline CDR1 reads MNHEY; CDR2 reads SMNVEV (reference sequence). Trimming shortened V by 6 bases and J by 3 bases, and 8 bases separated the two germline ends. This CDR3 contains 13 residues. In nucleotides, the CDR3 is TGTGCCAGCAGGGCGGGTTACACCGGGGAGCTGTTTTTT. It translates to CASRAGYTGELFF.